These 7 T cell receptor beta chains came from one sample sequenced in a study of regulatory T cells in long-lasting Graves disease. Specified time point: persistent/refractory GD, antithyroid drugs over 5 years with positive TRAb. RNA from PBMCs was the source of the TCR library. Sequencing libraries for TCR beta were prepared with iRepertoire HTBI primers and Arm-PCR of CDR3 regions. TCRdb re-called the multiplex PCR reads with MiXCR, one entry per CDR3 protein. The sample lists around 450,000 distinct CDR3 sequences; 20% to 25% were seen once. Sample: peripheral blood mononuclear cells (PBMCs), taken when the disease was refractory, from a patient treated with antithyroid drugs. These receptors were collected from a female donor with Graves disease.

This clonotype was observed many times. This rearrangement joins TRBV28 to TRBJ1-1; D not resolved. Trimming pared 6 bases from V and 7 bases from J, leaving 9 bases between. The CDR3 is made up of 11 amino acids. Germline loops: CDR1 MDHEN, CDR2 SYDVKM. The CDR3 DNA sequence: TGTGCCAGCAGAGTCGGCGGTGAAGCTTTCTTT. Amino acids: CASRVGGEAFF.

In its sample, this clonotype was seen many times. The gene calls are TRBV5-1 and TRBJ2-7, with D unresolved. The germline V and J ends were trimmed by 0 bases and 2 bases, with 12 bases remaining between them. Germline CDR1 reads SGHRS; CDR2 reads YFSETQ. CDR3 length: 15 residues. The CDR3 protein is CASSLASQNTYEQYF. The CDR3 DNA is TGCGCCAGCAGCTTGGCGAGTCAGAACACCTACGAGCAGTACTTC.

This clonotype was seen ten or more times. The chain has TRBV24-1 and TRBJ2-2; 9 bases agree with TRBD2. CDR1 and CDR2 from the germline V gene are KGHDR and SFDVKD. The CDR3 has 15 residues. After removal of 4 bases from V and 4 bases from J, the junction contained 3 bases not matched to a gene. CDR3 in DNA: TGTGCCACCAGTGAACAGCGGGGGGCCACCGGGGAGCTGTTTTTT. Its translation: CATSEQRGATGELFF.

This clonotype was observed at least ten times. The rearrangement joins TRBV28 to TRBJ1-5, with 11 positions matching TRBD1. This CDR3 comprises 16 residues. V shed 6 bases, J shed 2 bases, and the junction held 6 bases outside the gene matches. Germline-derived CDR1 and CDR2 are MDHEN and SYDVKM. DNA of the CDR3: TGTGCCAGCAGCCGGACAGGGGGCATGGGCAATCAGCCCCAGCATTTT. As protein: CASSRTGGMGNQPQHF.

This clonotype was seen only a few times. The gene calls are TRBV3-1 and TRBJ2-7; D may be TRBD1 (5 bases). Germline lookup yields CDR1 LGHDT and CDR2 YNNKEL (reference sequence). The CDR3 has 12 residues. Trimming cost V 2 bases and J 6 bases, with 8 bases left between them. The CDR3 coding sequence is TGTGCCAGCAGCCAACAGGGCGGCGAGCAGTACTTC. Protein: CASSQQGGEQYF.

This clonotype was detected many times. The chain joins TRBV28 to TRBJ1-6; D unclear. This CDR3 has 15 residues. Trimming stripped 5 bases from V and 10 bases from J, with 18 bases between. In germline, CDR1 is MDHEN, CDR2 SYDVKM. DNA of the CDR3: TGTGCCAGCAGTCCCTCCTGGGGTTCACGGTCACCCCTCCACTTT. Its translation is CASSPSWGSRSPLHF.

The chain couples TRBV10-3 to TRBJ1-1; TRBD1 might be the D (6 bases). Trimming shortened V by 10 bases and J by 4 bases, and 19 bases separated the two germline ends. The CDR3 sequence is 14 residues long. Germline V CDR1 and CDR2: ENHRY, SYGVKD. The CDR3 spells CATQDNTGTTEAFF. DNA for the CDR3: TGTGCCACACAGGATAACACAGGGACCACTGAAGCTTTCTTT.